The TCR beta chain described here comes from a study of metastatic and nonmetastatic thyroid tumors. Study information: Malignant and benign thyroid patients had repertoires compared in peripheral blood and tumor or nodule tissue.

Germline lookup yields CDR1 SGHNT and CDR2 YYREEE (reference sequence). This CDR3 has 13 amino acids. V was cut by 6 bases and J by 3 bases, with 12 bases left in between. This clone was found many times. Its antigen remains unidentified. Study-wide results and caveats: It was reported that TCR beta diversity was significantly higher in malignant thyroid tumors than benign nodules, in blood and tumor.

In the authors' workflow: Between-group CDR3 differences, defined by clinicopathological status, yielded a distant-metastasis classifier for papillary thyroid cancer. TCRdb reanalyzed the PCR reads via MiXCR. The V and J calls and clone size come from TCRdb's table, not from the authors' own analysis. Of about 69,000 clones listed, 13% to 15% are singletons. Patients underwent thyroid surgery, and none had received any treatment before it. Sequencing was done on a sample of blood. The chain recombines TRBV5-4 with TRBJ1-2; no clear D gene. The origin of this receptor is a male donor with papillary thyroid cancer or a benign thyroid nodule (not recorded which). Some clones in this sample may be carry-over from other donors' samples. CDR3 nucleotides: TGTGCCAGCACCTTTTCGGGGTACTATGGCTACACCTTC. Translated: CASTFSGYYGYTF. Using reference TRBV5-4 and TRBJ1-2 for the parts outside the CDR3, the full variable domain is ETGVTQSPTHLIKTRGQQVTLRCSSQSGHNTVSWYQQALGQGPQFIFQYYREEENGRGNFPPRFSGLQFPNYSSELNVNALELDDSALYLCASTFSGYYGYTFGSGTRLTVV.